This TCR beta chain was recorded in a study of blood T cell repertoires in COVID-19. Study summary: Acute and convalescent COVID-19 samples came from the United States, Italy and Spain. T cells, B-cell-depleted T cells, or PBMCs supplied cDNA or gDNA.

Authors' data handling: Quantification of nucleated cells was approximated via reference gene primer amplification. The data were produced by immunoSEQ multiplex PCR, yet TCRdb's version contains in-frame clones alone and is incomplete. From that table come the V and J calls and clone size; the DNA was used to work out D and trimming. The data contain nearly 35,000 clones, 85% to 90% of them singletons. There are 16 residues in the CDR3. CDR1 is LGHDT and CDR2 is YNNKEL in the germline V gene (reference sequence). Deletions cut 1 base from V and 3 bases from J, with 13 bases between. This sequence originates from a man aged 65 to 79 with acute or convalescent COVID-19. The rearrangement links TRBV3-1 (or the pseudogene TRBV3-2) to TRBJ2-4, with no clear D. Material for sequencing was peripheral blood. CDR3 loop: CASSQASSFVKNIQYF. As DNA, the CDR3 is TGTGCCAGCAGCCAAGCGTCCAGTTTTGTCAAAAACATTCAGTACTTC.